This T cell receptor beta chain was found in a study of T cell changes during pregnancy in multiple sclerosis (dated by TCRdb to the late 2010s). About the full investigation: In women with multiple sclerosis, the researchers looked at how the T cell repertoire shifted as pregnancy progressed.

Library preparation was by the immunoSEQ multiplex PCR assay. This is the immuneACCESS table as TCRdb keeps it, with only in-frame sequences that have V and J called. A part of the clones is gone; compared with another copy, unresolved V genes explain less than half, and the rest is unexplained. For this sample the table gives roughly 40,000 clones, of which roughly 87% were detected only once. Of the sample, around 1% is held by the ten largest clones. Remarks on this clone: Its antigen remains unidentified. It has no much larger one-base neighbor in the sample; base qualities were not kept.

Trimming removed 5 bases from V and 6 bases from J, leaving 15 bases between the germline ends. The CDR3 goes from the cysteine to the phenylalanine over 14 residues. Only CDR3 DNA remains: 42 bases, in frame from the first base. Looking up the germline V gene yields CDR1 SGHRS and CDR2 YFSETQ. The TCR sequence derives from a female donor with multiple sclerosis, enrolled in a pregnancy study. The V and J genes are TRBV5-1 and TRBJ2-1; tentative D gene TRBD1, with 5 bases matching. The sample was CD4+ T cells from peripheral blood mononuclear cells, taken after pregnancy. DNA sequence: TGCGCCAGCAGGTCGCAGGGTTCGGGCAATGAGCAGTTCTTC. Its product reads: CASRSQGSGNEQFF.